A selection of T cell receptor beta chains follows, all from one sample in a study of cytomegalovirus exposure and HLA in healthy donors. Produced via immunoSEQ multiplex PCR; TCRdb's table is partial and in-frame only. The sample consists of about 78,000 clones, roughly 95% of them appearing once. The specimen sequenced was PBMCs. The receptors here all came from a man younger than 30 in good health and CMV-seropositive. Both conserved end residues are part of each CDR3. D genes are given only for firm matches. Where a row states a size, it is once, few, many or the class of an expanded clone; other rows omit it.

j_gene	d_gene	v_gene	abundance	CDR3nt	CDR3aa
TRBJ1-3	-	TRBV4-1	-	TGCGCCAGCAGCCAAGAAGGCAGGTACTCTGGAAACACCATATATTTT	CASSQEGRYSGNTIYF
TRBJ2-5	TRBD1	TRBV7-9	-	TGTGCCAGCAGCCCGGATGACAGGGGGAGGGAGACCCAGTACTTC	CASSPDDRGRETQYF
TRBJ1-3	TRBD1	TRBV30	-	TGTGCCTGGAGTGTAGGGACAGGAGGGAAAGAATATTTT	CAWSVGTGGKEYF
TRBJ1-1	TRBD1	TRBV7-9	once	TGTGCCAGCAGGCCAGGGGGCATGAACACTGAAGCTTTCTTT	CASRPGGMNTEAFF
TRBJ2-1	-	TRBV6-1	-	TGTGCCAGCGTTACCTACAATGAGCAGTTCTTC	CASVTYNEQFF
TRBJ2-3	-	TRBV5-1	-	TGCGCCAGCAGCTTGGACGGGTATAGCACAGATACGCAGTATTTT	CASSLDGYSTDTQYF
TRBJ2-3	-	TRBV27	-	TGTGCCAGCAGTTCCCCCAGGGGGGAGAGCACAGATACGCAGTATTTT	CASSSPRGESTDTQYF
TRBJ2-3	TRBD1	TRBV2	-	TGTGCCAGCAGTGATCCGGGACAGGGAAACACAGATACGCAGTATTTT	CASSDPGQGNTDTQYF
TRBJ2-7	TRBD1	TRBV6-1	-	TGTGCCAGCAGTAGCCTACCGGGACAGGGGTCGTACTTC	CASSSLPGQGSYF
TRBJ2-1	TRBD1	TRBV10-3	-	TGTGCCATCATGACAGGGAGCTCCTACAATGAGCAGTTCTTC	CAIMTGSSYNEQFF
TRBJ2-1	-	TRBV5-1	-	TGCGCCAGCAGCTTGGAAGGGGGAAGAGAGCAGTTCTTC	CASSLEGGREQFF
TRBJ2-7	TRBD2	TRBV7-9	-	TGTGCCAGCAGCCCGGGAGGTTGGGAGCAGTACTTC	CASSPGGWEQYF
TRBJ1-2	-	TRBV11-1	-	TGTGCCAGCAGCGACCGGACAATCTATGGCTACACCTTC	CASSDRTIYGYTF
TRBJ2-2	TRBD2	TRBV4-1	-	TGCGCCAGCAGCCAAGAACTAGCGCGGAACACCGGGGAGCTGTTTTTT	CASSQELARNTGELFF
TRBJ2-1	TRBD2	TRBV11-2	-	TGTGCCAGCAGCTTAGAGAGCGGGGGGTACAATGAGCAGTTCTTC	CASSLESGGYNEQFF
TRBJ2-1	-	TRBV6-5	-	TGTGCCAGCAGTTACTCTGGCGGGGAATACAATGAGCAGTTCTTC	CASSYSGGEYNEQFF
TRBJ2-1	TRBD1	TRBV7-3	-	TGTGCCAGCAGCTTATGGGACAGGGTAACATACAATGAGCAGTTCTTC	CASSLWDRVTYNEQFF
TRBJ2-5	-	TRBV4-1	-	TGCGCCAGCAGCCAAGTATTCGGGATCCGGGAGACCCAGTACTTC	CASSQVFGIRETQYF
TRBJ1-1	-	TRBV5-1	-	TGCGCCAGCAGCTTGGCTTGGGGGGACACTGAAGCTTTCTTT	CASSLAWGDTEAFF
TRBJ2-3	TRBD1	TRBV5-6	-	TGTGCCAGCAGGCGAACGGACAGGAGTACAGATACGCAGTATTTT	CASRRTDRSTDTQYF
TRBJ1-5	-	TRBV7-9	-	TGTGCCAGCAGCACCAATACGGGAGGCCAGCCCCAGCATTTT	CASSTNTGGQPQHF
TRBJ2-3	-	TRBV5-1	-	TGCGCCAGCAGCTACCCTAGACAGCGCTCCAACACAGATACGCAGTATTTT	CASSYPRQRSNTDTQYF
TRBJ1-1	-	TRBV2	-	TGTGCCAGCAGTGGAACAGGGCTCACTGAAGCTTTCTTT	CASSGTGLTEAFF
TRBJ2-7	-	TRBV28	once	TGTGCCAGCAGTACAGGGTCTGGGCAGTACTTC	CASSTGSGQYF
TRBJ2-6	TRBD1	TRBV19	-	TGTGCCAGTAGAGACAGGGGGCGTTCTGGGGCCAACGTCCTGACTTTC	CASRDRGRSGANVLTF
TRBJ2-7	-	TRBV27	-	TGTGCCAGCAGTTTTGGCGGAACCTTCGACGAGCAGTACTTC	CASSFGGTFDEQYF
TRBJ2-2	TRBD1	TRBV4-1	-	TGCGCCAGCAGCCAATGGGTCGGGGCAGGGGGCACCGGGGAGCTGTTTTTT	CASSQWVGAGGTGELFF
TRBJ2-5	TRBD2	TRBV11-2	-	TGTGCCAGCAGCTTACTAGCGGGAGGTCTAGAGACCCAGTACTTC	CASSLLAGGLETQYF
TRBJ2-5	-	TRBV2	-	TGTGCCAGCAGTGGCTGGGAGGTGTTGGAAGAGACCCAGTACTTC	CASSGWEVLEETQYF
TRBJ2-1	TRBD2	TRBV29-1	-	TGCAGCGTTGAGACCCCCGGGACTAGCGGTATCAATGAGCAGTTCTTC	CSVETPGTSGINEQFF